Following are 21 T cell receptor beta chains from one sample sequenced in a study of blood T cell repertoires in COVID-19 (dated by TCRdb to 2020 to 2022). The method behind the library was the immunoSEQ multiplex PCR assay. Not all clones reach the TCRdb copy of this immuneACCESS table, which keeps in-frame sequences only. Checked studies attribute under half of the gap to unresolved V genes and leave the rest unexplained. The sample contains around 250,000 clones, roughly four fifths of them found a single time. Approximately 1.9% of the sample belongs to the ten largest clones. The sample comprised peripheral blood. These receptors came from an elderly woman with acute or convalescent COVID-19.

The chain uses TRBV7-2 and TRBJ2-1; tentative D call: TRBD1 (6 bases). The CDR3 runs to 13 residues. Germline V lookup: CDR1 SGHTA, CDR2 FQGNSA. The V end lost 3 bases, the J end lost 6 bases, and 9 bases lay between the germline ends. The CDR3, as DNA: TGTGCCAGCAGCTTGACAGGAACCAATGAGCAGTTCTTC. This sequence encodes CASSLTGTNEQFF.

V usage is TRBV30 and J usage is TRBJ1-5, with D possibly being TRBD1 (5 bases). V lost 1 base to trimming and J lost 9 bases, with 16 bases between them. The CDR3 extends over 14 amino acids. The germline V gene has CDR1 GTSNPN and CDR2 SVGIG (reference sequence). DNA of the CDR3: TGTGCCTGGAGTGGCGGGGCCCAAGGTTGGCCCCAGCATTTT. As protein: CAWSGGAQGWPQHF.

This clone appeared a single time. The rearrangement joins TRBV11-3 to TRBJ2-3; possible D gene TRBD2, 5 bases. V shed 3 bases and J shed 6 bases, with 13 bases lying between them. CDR3 length: 14 amino acids. CDR1 is SGHNT and CDR2 is YENEEA in the germline V gene. The CDR3 spells CASSFGLSSDTQYF. CDR3 coding DNA: TGTGCCAGCAGCTTCGGACTTAGCAGTGATACGCAGTATTTT.

The CDR3 DNA sequence: TGTGCCAGCAGCTTGGTAAGCCGACAGAACACTGAAGCTTTCTTT. Translated: CASSLVSRQNTEAFF. J is TRBJ1-1 and V is TRBV7-6; D remains unclear. Germline CDR1 and CDR2: SGHVS and FNYEAQ. The CDR3 is 15 residues long. V lost 3 bases and J 1 base, leaving 12 bases between the germline ends.

The V call is TRBV2, the J call TRBJ2-1; TRBD2 matches at 8 bases. The V and J ends lost 7 bases and 6 bases, in that order; junction bases with no gene match: 17. Looked up from germline, CDR1 is SNHLY and CDR2 is FYNNEI. The CDR3 sequence is 17 residues long. The CDR3 DNA follows: TGTGCCAGCATTAAATACTCGAGCGGGAGACAAGGCAATGAGCAGTTCTTC. Protein product: CASIKYSSGRQGNEQFF.

The chain combines TRBV25-1 with TRBJ1-1; maybe TRBD1 (6 bases). Germline lookup yields CDR1 MGHDK and CDR2 SYGVNS. This CDR3 contains 15 residues. Between the trimmed V and J ends, which lost 2 bases and 1 base, there was a span of 11 bases. CDR3 nucleotides: TGTGCCAGCAGTGAACAGGGGAGCGGGAACACTGAAGCTTTCTTT. Translation: CASSEQGSGNTEAFF.

The gene calls are TRBV4-2 and TRBJ1-3; D might be TRBD1 (5 bases). CDR3 length: 14 residues. Germline lookup yields CDR1 LGHNA and CDR2 YNFKEQ. The ends were cut back, 0 bases at V and 9 bases at J, with 12 bases in the middle. CDR3 DNA sequence: TGTGCCAGCAGCCAAGATCTGCAGGGTTTCACCATATATTTT. Protein product: CASSQDLQGFTIYF.

V and J are TRBV12-3 or TRBV12-4 and TRBJ1-3; D may be TRBD1 (6 bases). Trimming pared 7 bases from V and 10 bases from J, leaving 14 bases between. The CDR3 is made up of 12 amino acids. As DNA, the CDR3 is TGTGCCAGCACCCCCCAGGGGACGACCATATATTTT. This gives the protein CASTPQGTTIYF.

This rearrangement joins TRBV27 to TRBJ1-1; TRBD1 matches at 7 bases. This CDR3 is built from 14 residues. CDR1 is MNHEY, CDR2 SMNVEV, per germline (reference sequence). The V and J ends lost 5 bases and 5 bases, in that order; junction bases with no gene match: 8. CDR3 nucleotides: TGTGCCAGCAGTGTAAACAGGGGAACAACTGAAGCTTTCTTT. It encodes CASSVNRGTTEAFF.

The chain couples TRBV7-9 to TRBJ2-3, with D hard to call. Germline V gives CDR1 SEHNR, CDR2 FQNEAQ (reference sequence). V was cut by 4 bases and J by 0 bases, with 11 bases left in between. The CDR3 spans 15 residues. The CDR3 here is CASSYESRSTDTQYF. DNA for the CDR3: TGTGCCAGCAGCTACGAGTCCCGGAGCACAGATACGCAGTATTTT.

In its sample, this clone was seen once. The rearrangement uses TRBV14 and TRBJ1-2; the D is unclear. From germline, CDR1 is SGHDN and CDR2 FVKESK. The CDR3 covers 17 residues. Trimming shortened V by 2 bases and J by 0 bases, and 16 bases separated the two germline ends. The CDR3, as DNA: TGTGCCAGCAGCCAAATATTGCCGAGGGTATCTAACTATGGCTACACCTTC. It translates to CASSQILPRVSNYGYTF.

The V call is TRBV18, the J call TRBJ2-5; TRBD1 matches 9 bases. The CDR3 has 14 residues. Germline CDR1 reads KGHSH; CDR2 reads LQKENI. Losses at the gene ends were 3 bases for V and 5 bases for J; bases not matched to a gene: 4. CDR3 loop: CASSPLGQGETQYF. CDR3 sequence (DNA): TGTGCCAGCTCACCTCTCGGACAGGGGGAGACCCAGTACTTC.

The gene calls are TRBV6-5 and TRBJ2-7; possibly TRBD1 for D (6 bases). The V end was cut by 3 bases, the J end by 3 bases, with 15 bases between. The length of the CDR3 is 15 residues. CDR1 MNHEY and CDR2 SVGAGI come from the germline V gene. In DNA, the CDR3 is TGTGCCAGCAGTTATTCGGACAGAGGTTTCTACGAGCAGTACTTC. It translates to CASSYSDRGFYEQYF.

The chain uses TRBV9 and TRBJ2-4; D possibly corresponds to TRBD2 (5 bases). V gave up 8 bases and J gave up 7 bases, with 16 bases separating them. This CDR3 spans 13 amino acids. Germline V lookup: CDR1 SGDLS, CDR2 YYNGEE. The CDR3 DNA sequence: TGTGCCAGTACTAGGGCAGTTGAGAACATTCAGTACTTC. Protein: CASTRAVENIQYF.

This chain uses TRBV15 with TRBJ2-5, with 7 bases fitting TRBD2. The CDR3 covers 16 residues. The V gene's germline CDR1 is LNHNV and CDR2 YYDKDF (reference sequence). V shed 1 base, J shed 3 bases, and the junction held 8 bases outside the gene matches. The CDR3 spells CATSRAGRGSKETQYF. The DNA for the CDR3 is TGTGCCACCAGCAGAGCTGGGCGGGGGTCGAAAGAGACCCAGTACTTC. The full variable domain, rest sourced from reference TRBV15 and TRBJ2-5, is DAMVIQNPRYQVTQFGKPVTLSCSQTLNHNVMYWYQQKSSQAPKLLFHYYDKDFNNEADTPDNFQSRRPNTSFCFLDIRSPGLGDTAMYLCATSRAGRGSKETQYFGPGTRLLVL.

V gene TRBV29-1 combines with J gene TRBJ1-2; D unresolved. The CDR3 extends over 13 amino acids. V was clipped by 5 bases and J by 3 bases, with 13 bases between them. Germline V gene data show CDR1 as SQVTM and CDR2 as ANQGSEA. The CDR3 nucleotides read TGCAGCGTTATGGAGGGAAGTGACTATGGCTACACCTTC. Translating gives CSVMEGSDYGYTF.

The V gene is TRBV14, the J gene TRBJ1-2; 7 bases match TRBD1. Trimming cost V 5 bases and J 8 bases; bases outside gene matches: 17. Germline V gene lookup returns CDR1 SGHDN and CDR2 FVKESK. The CDR3 runs 16 residues. In nucleotides, the CDR3 is TGTGCCAGCAGCTTACAGGGGTCCCTCCCACTCTGGGGCTACACCTTC. Translating gives CASSLQGSLPLWGYTF.

The chain combines TRBV9 with TRBJ1-4; 7 bases are shared with TRBD1. From germline, CDR1 is SGDLS and CDR2 YYNGEE. CDR3 size: 17 residues. V trimming: 3 bases; J trimming: 8 bases; junction bases outside the gene matches: 16. CDR3 region: CASSAGRRTGEGEKLFF. CDR3 DNA: TGTGCCAGCAGCGCCGGAAGGAGGACAGGTGAGGGAGAAAAACTGTTTTTT.

The chain combines TRBV7-9 with TRBJ1-1; 9 bases line up with TRBD1. CDR1 and CDR2 from the germline V gene are SEHNR and FQNEAQ (reference sequence). This CDR3 has 15 residues. With V trimmed by 5 bases and J by 1 base, 5 bases remained unmatched. In DNA, the CDR3 is TGTGCCAGCAGCGACAGGACAGGGGCGAACACTGAAGCTTTCTTT. Translation gives CASSDRTGANTEAFF.

The CDR3 is CASSLGDSGTEAFF. The CDR3 DNA sequence: TGTGCCAGCAGCTTAGGGGACAGTGGAACTGAAGCTTTCTTT. The chain links TRBV7-6 to TRBJ1-1, with 7 bases that match TRBD1. Germline CDR1 reads SGHVS; CDR2 reads FNYEAQ. Trimming took 1 base from V and 5 from J; bases not matched to a gene: 4. CDR3 length: 14 amino acids.

J is TRBJ1-2 and V is TRBV6-6; no firm D call. Trimming cost V 5 bases and J 2 bases, with 15 bases left between them. The CDR3 is 15 amino acids. Germline V gene lookup returns CDR1 MNHNY and CDR2 SVGAGI (reference sequence). CDR3 nucleotide sequence: TGTGCCAGCAGTCCCCGTGTAGGAGGAAACTATGGCTACACCTTC. This translates into CASSPRVGGNYGYTF.